This TCR beta chain was sequenced for a study of blood T cell repertoires in COVID-19. The overall study: COVID-19 samples collected from the United States, Italy and Spain covered acute and convalescent phases. T cells, B-cell-depleted T cells, or PBMCs provided the cDNA or gDNA that served as material.

Per germline, CDR1 SGHAT and CDR2 FQNNGV. The CDR3 runs 14 residues. V shed 3 bases and J shed 2 bases, with 11 bases lying between them. Enrollment of patients from Seattle took place during active infection, with longitudinal follow-up. Per the original data handling: For nucleated cells, counts were estimated from reference gene primer amplification. Data came from immunoSEQ multiplex PCR; TCRdb stores just in-frame clones and leaves some out. Clone size and V and J calls were adopted from that table, with D and trimming inferred from the DNA. In the table there are 150,000 to 200,000 clones, roughly 80% of which are singletons.

Input material: peripheral blood. This chain connects TRBV11-2 to TRBJ2-7, with D perhaps matching TRBD2 (6 bases). This clonotype originated in a woman aged 60-70 years with COVID-19, enrolled during active disease. DNA of the CDR3: TGTGCCAGCAGCTTTGATGGGAGGACCTACGAGCAGTACTTC. Its protein product is CASSFDGRTYEQYF. Full variable domain (outside the CDR3, taken from reference TRBV11-2 and TRBJ2-7): EAGVAQSPRYKIIEKRQSVAFWCNPISGHATLYWYQQILGQGPKLLIQFQNNGVVDDSQLPKDRFSAERLKGVDSTLKIQPAKLEDSAVYLCASSFDGRTYEQYFGPGTRLTVT.